This passage covers 20 T cell receptor beta chains from one sample sequenced in a study of shared clonotypes between healthy human individuals. The data were produced by immunoSEQ multiplex PCR, yet TCRdb's version contains in-frame clones alone and is incomplete. The profile covers about 510,000 clones, with 60% to 85% appearing a single time and 10% to 15% taken by the ten largest. The sample taken for sequencing was PBMCs. These receptors were collected from a woman between 35 and 50 years old in good health. Some clones in this sample may be carry-over from other donors' samples.

The genes are TRBV28 and TRBJ2-2, with TRBD2 matching over 12 bases. The germline CDR1 and CDR2 sequences are MDHEN and SYDVKM. V shed 1 base and J 4 bases; nucleotides not matched to a gene: 4. This CDR3 contains 17 residues. The CDR3 is CASSLSASGRATGELFF. The CDR3, as DNA: TGTGCCAGCAGTTTATCGGCTAGCGGGAGGGCCACCGGGGAGCTGTTTTTT. The full variable domain, in which reference TRBV28 and TRBJ2-2 provide the parts outside the CDR3, is DVKVTQSSRYLVKRTGEKVFLECVQDMDHENMFWYRQDPGLGLRLIYFSYDVKMKEKGDIPEGYSVSREKKERFSLILESASTNQTSMYLCASSLSASGRATGELFFGEGSRLTVL.

This clone occurred once. The gene calls are TRBV6-6 and TRBJ1-1; D is perhaps TRBD1 (5 bases). V was clipped by 10 bases and J by 4 bases, with 22 bases between them. The CDR3 is 15 amino acids. Germline CDR1 MNHNY, CDR2 SVGAGI (reference sequence). The CDR3 DNA sequence: TGTGCCACCCACCCGAGTCCAGGGCTTGGCACTGAAGCTTTCTTT. This sequence encodes CATHPSPGLGTEAFF.

This chain connects TRBV25-1 to TRBJ2-3; D uncertain. Germline V gene sequence: CDR1 MGHDK, CDR2 SYGVNS. V was shortened by 1 base and J by 8 bases, with 4 bases between the two germline ends. This CDR3 is built from 11 residues. Here the CDR3 DNA reads TGTGCCAGCAGTGAATCTTCTACGCAGTATTTT. Translating gives CASSESSTQYF.

The chain recombines TRBV5-1 with TRBJ2-5; 10 bases fit TRBD2. The junction had 12 bases not matched to a gene; V was cut back by 0 bases and J by 1 base. This CDR3 has 19 amino acids. Germline CDR1 and CDR2: SGHRS and YFSETQ. In DNA form, the CDR3 reads TGCGCCAGCAGCTTGGCCTTTGGTCCAGCGGGAGGGCTCCAAGAGACCCAGTACTTC. Translating gives CASSLAFGPAGGLQETQYF.

The chain joins TRBV27 to TRBJ1-2; perhaps TRBD1 as D (6 bases). The CDR3 length is 11 residues. Germline CDR1 and CDR2: MNHEY and SMNVEV (reference sequence). The V end was cut by 8 bases, the J end by 7 bases, with 11 bases between. As DNA, the CDR3 is TGTGCCAGCGGGGGCAGGGCTGGCTACACCTTC. This sequence encodes CASGGRAGYTF.

The V and J genes are TRBV10-3 and TRBJ2-7; D uncertain. V was cut by 11 bases and J by 5 bases, with 19 bases left in between. CDR1 and CDR2 from the germline V gene are ENHRY and SYGVKD. The length of the CDR3 is 13 residues. The CDR3 DNA reads as TGTGCCTCCGGAGCTGGGCAGAACGACGAGCAGTACTTC. It is translated as CASGAGQNDEQYF.

Turning to this clone: Other nucleotide sequences in the sample specify the same CDR3. The rearrangement links TRBV5-1 to TRBJ1-3; the D is unclear. The V end was cut by 0 bases, the J end by 4 bases, with 8 bases between. From germline, CDR1 is SGHRS and CDR2 YFSETQ. This CDR3 spans 14 amino acids. The CDR3, as DNA: TGCGCCAGCAGCTTGGCTGGGAGAGGAAACACCATATATTTT. Protein sequence: CASSLAGRGNTIYF.

The CDR3 loop is CASSLTSGQVTYNEQFF. The CDR3, as DNA: TGCGCCAGCAGCTTGACTAGCGGGCAAGTAACCTACAATGAGCAGTTCTTC. V is TRBV5-1 and J is TRBJ2-1; TRBD2 matches 9 bases. Trimming cost V 1 base and J 2 bases; bases outside gene matches: 7. Per germline, CDR1 SGHRS and CDR2 YFSETQ. CDR3 size: 17 residues.

V gene TRBV30 combines with J gene TRBJ1-3, with no clear D. The CDR3 is 13 residues long. Per germline, CDR1 GTSNPN and CDR2 SVGIG (reference sequence). Trimming cost V 4 bases and J 1 base, with 8 bases left between them. As DNA, the CDR3 is TGTGCCTGGAATGGCGTGTCTGGAAACACCATATATTTT. Amino acid sequence: CAWNGVSGNTIYF.

This clone showed up just once. The rearrangement links TRBV7-3 to TRBJ2-2; no clear D gene. The CDR3 loop spans 15 amino acids. Germline V CDR1 and CDR2: SGHTA, FQGTGA. Trimming stripped 5 bases from V and 1 base from J, with 11 bases between. CDR3 DNA sequence: TGTGCCAGCAGCCCCCAGGACGGGAACACCGGGGAGCTGTTTTTT. Protein sequence: CASSPQDGNTGELFF. Filled out from reference TRBV7-3 and TRBJ2-2, the complete variable domain reads GAGVSQTPSNKVTEKGKYVELRCDPISGHTALYWYRQSLGQGPEFLIYFQGTGAADDSGLPNDRFFAVRPEGSVSTLKIQRTERGDSAVYLCASSPQDGNTGELFFGEGSRLTVL.

The chain carries TRBV4-1 and TRBJ2-3; a possible D gene is TRBD2 (5 bases). The CDR3 spans 14 residues. The germline CDR1 and CDR2 sequences are MGHRA and YSYEKL. Trimming left V 1 base short and J 3 bases short, with 8 bases between. The CDR3 DNA reads as TGCGCCAGCAGCCAAGTACTAGTAACAGATACGCAGTATTTT. Translating it yields CASSQVLVTDTQYF.

V and J are TRBV11-3 and TRBJ2-5, with 12 nucleotides matching TRBD2. The CDR3 totals 16 residues. The junction had 5 bases not matched to a gene; V was cut back by 5 bases and J by 1 base. The germline V gene has CDR1 SGHNT and CDR2 YENEEA. Here the CDR3 DNA reads TGTGCCAGCAGCGCAGGACTAGCGGGGACCCAAGAGACCCAGTACTTC. Encoded protein: CASSAGLAGTQETQYF.

The J gene is TRBJ1-1, the V gene TRBV5-1; D is unresolved. CDR1 and CDR2 from the germline V gene are SGHRS and YFSETQ. Trimming shortened V by 0 bases and J by 2 bases, and 8 bases separated the two germline ends. This CDR3 spans 14 amino acids. The CDR3 region is CASSLASPNTEAFF. The CDR3 nucleotides are TGCGCCAGCAGCTTGGCAAGTCCAAACACTGAAGCTTTCTTT.

This clone was picked up one time. The chain recombines TRBV5-4 with TRBJ2-3; D ambiguous. Germline loops: CDR1 SGHNT, CDR2 YYREEE (reference sequence). The ends were cut back, 1 base at V and 3 bases at J, with 18 bases in the middle. This CDR3 spans 17 amino acids. CDR3 sequence (DNA): TGTGCCAGCAGCTTGCCCGGGTTGGGCAGCAAAACAGATACGCAGTATTTT. Protein sequence: CASSLPGLGSKTDTQYF. The whole variable domain, remainder taken from reference TRBV5-4 and TRBJ2-3, is ETGVTQSPTHLIKTRGQQVTLRCSSQSGHNTVSWYQQALGQGPQFIFQYYREEENGRGNFPPRFSGLQFPNYSSELNVNALELDDSALYLCASSLPGLGSKTDTQYFGPGTRLTVL.

This chain connects TRBV11-2 to TRBJ1-2, with D perhaps matching TRBD1 (6 bases). V dropped 5 bases and J dropped 5 bases, with 21 bases sitting between them. The CDR3 is 16 amino acids. The germline V gene has CDR1 SGHAT and CDR2 FQNNGV. The CDR3 bases are TGTGCCAGCAGCCTTAGCTGGGACACGGAACGGTATGGCTACACCTTC. Translation: CASSLSWDTERYGYTF.

The CDR3 spells CASSTAGGRNEQFF. The CDR3 DNA reads as TGTGCCAGCAGCACAGCGGGAGGGCGGAATGAGCAGTTCTTC. The V and J genes are TRBV9 and TRBJ2-1; 10 nucleotides line up with TRBD2. The CDR3 has 14 amino acids. After removal of 4 bases from V and 7 bases from J, the junction contained 5 bases not matched to a gene. The germline V gene encodes CDR1 SGDLS and CDR2 YYNGEE.

The chain is built from TRBV5-1 and TRBJ2-1; TRBD1 matches at 9 bases. Germline-derived CDR1 and CDR2 are SGHRS and YFSETQ. V lost 4 bases and J lost 8; bases outside the gene matches: 7. The CDR3 consists of 14 residues. CDR3 loop: CASSVGQGQDEQFF. The DNA for the CDR3 is TGCGCCAGCAGCGTCGGACAGGGGCAAGATGAGCAGTTCTTC.

The rearrangement links TRBV9 to TRBJ1-6, with 10 bases fitting TRBD1. Trimming removed 3 bases from V and 10 bases from J; junction bases left unmatched: 10. Germline V CDR1 and CDR2: SGDLS, YYNGEE. The CDR3 loop spans 16 amino acids. CDR3 sequence reads: CASSAGTGALGSPLHF. In DNA form, the CDR3 reads TGTGCCAGCAGCGCCGGGACAGGGGCATTGGGCTCACCCCTCCACTTT.

V usage is TRBV15 and J usage is TRBJ2-1, with TRBD1 as a possible D gene (6 bases). The CDR3 contains 12 residues. CDR1 and CDR2 (germline): LNHNV, YYDKDF (reference sequence). The V and J ends lost 4 bases and 7 bases respectively, with 8 bases between them. CDR3 residues: CATSTGVNEQFF. The CDR3 DNA reads TGTGCCACCAGCACAGGGGTGAATGAGCAGTTCTTC.

This clone has just a few counts. The V call is TRBV5-1, the J call TRBJ2-1, with a tentative D call TRBD1 (6 bases). Per germline, CDR1 SGHRS and CDR2 YFSETQ. Trimming pared 3 bases from V and 3 bases from J, leaving 10 bases between. The CDR3 is 14 amino acids. For the CDR3, the DNA is TGCGCCAGCAGCTCAGGGGATAACTACAATGAGCAGTTCTTC. This sequence encodes CASSSGDNYNEQFF.